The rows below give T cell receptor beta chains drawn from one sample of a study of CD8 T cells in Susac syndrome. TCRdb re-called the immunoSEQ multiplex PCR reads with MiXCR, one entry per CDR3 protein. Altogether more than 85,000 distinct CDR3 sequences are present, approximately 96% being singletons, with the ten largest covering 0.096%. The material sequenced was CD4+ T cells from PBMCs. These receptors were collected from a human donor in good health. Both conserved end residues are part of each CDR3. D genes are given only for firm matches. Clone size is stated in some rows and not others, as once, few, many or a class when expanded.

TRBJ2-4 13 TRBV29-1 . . CSVAPQGGNIQYF TGCAGCGTAGCCCCTCAGGGTGGTAACATTCAGTACTTC
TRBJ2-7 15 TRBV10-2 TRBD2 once CASSESLGGGDEQYF TGCGCCAGCAGTGAGTCACTGGGGGGAGGGGACGAGCAGTACTTC
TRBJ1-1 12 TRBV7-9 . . CASRNTGSEAFF TGTGCCAGCAGAAATACAGGGTCGGAAGCTTTCTTT
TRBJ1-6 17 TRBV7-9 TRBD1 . CASSLGGQGGYNSPLHF TGTGCCAGCAGCTTAGGCGGACAGGGAGGATATAATTCACCCCTCCACTTT
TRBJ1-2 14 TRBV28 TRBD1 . CASSLTGGLYGYTF TGTGCCAGCAGCCTTACAGGGGGACTTTATGGCTACACCTTC
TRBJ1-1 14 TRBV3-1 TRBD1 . CASSQRDRVTEAFF TGTGCCAGCAGCCAACGGGACAGGGTCACTGAAGCTTTCTTT
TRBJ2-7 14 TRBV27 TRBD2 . CASSLAGLSPEQYF TGTGCCAGCAGTTTAGCGGGACTATCCCCCGAGCAGTACTTC
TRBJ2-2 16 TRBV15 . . CATSREPVGAAGELFF TGTGCCACCAGCAGAGAACCGGTCGGGGCCGCCGGGGAGCTGTTTTTT
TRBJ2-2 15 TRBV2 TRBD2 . CASSREGLSTGELFF TGTGCCAGCAGCCGGGAGGGCCTTAGCACCGGGGAGCTGTTTTTT
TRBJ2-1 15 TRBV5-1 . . CASMVGTPSYNEQFF TGCGCCAGCATGGTAGGGACACCGTCCTACAATGAGCAGTTCTTC
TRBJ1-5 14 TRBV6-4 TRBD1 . CASMTGVSNQPQHF TGTGCCAGCATGACAGGGGTGAGCAATCAGCCCCAGCATTTT
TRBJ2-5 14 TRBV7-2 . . CASSRGNLQETQYF TGTGCCAGCAGCCGGGGGAACCTCCAAGAGACCCAGTACTTC
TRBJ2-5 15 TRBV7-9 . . CASSQSRGAQETQYF TGTGCCAGCAGTCAGTCTAGGGGGGCCCAGGAGACCCAGTACTTC
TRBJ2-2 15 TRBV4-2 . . CASSQDPGITGELFF TGTGCCAGCAGCCAAGACCCAGGAATCACCGGGGAGCTGTTTTTT
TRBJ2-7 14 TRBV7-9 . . CASSLGLSLHEQYF TGTGCCAGCAGCTTAGGACTGTCCCTCCACGAGCAGTACTTC
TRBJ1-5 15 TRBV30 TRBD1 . CAWSGDRGFLQPQHF TGTGCCTGGAGCGGGGACAGGGGATTTCTTCAGCCCCAGCATTTT
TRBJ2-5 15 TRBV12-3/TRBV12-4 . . CASSLEPIYQETQYF TGTGCCAGCAGTTTAGAGCCAATCTACCAAGAGACCCAGTACTTC
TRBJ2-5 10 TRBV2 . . CASQQETQYF TGTGCCAGCCAACAAGAGACCCAGTACTTC
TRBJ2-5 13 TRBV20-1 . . CSARNAGRETQYF TGCAGTGCTCGAAACGCGGGGAGGGAGACCCAGTACTTC
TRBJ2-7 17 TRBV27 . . CASSLYATRTHPYEQYF TGTGCCAGCAGTTTATACGCCACAAGGACTCACCCCTACGAGCAGTACTTC
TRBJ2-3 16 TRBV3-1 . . CASSQDPTGRTDTQYF TGTGCCAGCAGCCAAGATCCAACAGGCCGCACAGATACGCAGTATTTT
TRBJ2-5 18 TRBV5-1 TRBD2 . CASSLGQTSGRRQETQYF TGCGCCAGCAGCTTGGGCCAGACTAGCGGGAGAAGGCAAGAGACCCAGTACTTC
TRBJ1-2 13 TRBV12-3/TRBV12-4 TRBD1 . CASQGQGGDGYTF TGTGCCAGCCAGGGACAGGGAGGGGATGGCTACACCTTC
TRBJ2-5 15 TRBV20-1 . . CSGAWTAANQETQYF TGCAGTGGGGCATGGACAGCAGCTAACCAAGAGACCCAGTACTTC
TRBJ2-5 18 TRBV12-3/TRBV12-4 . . CASSLARLSDALQETQYF TGTGCCAGCAGTTTAGCGCGACTCAGCGACGCTCTCCAAGAGACCCAGTACTTC
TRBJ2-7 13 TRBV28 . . CASSGTPSYEQYF TGTGCCAGCTCCGGGACTCCATCCTACGAGCAGTACTTC
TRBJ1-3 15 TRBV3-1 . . CASSQDARAGNTIYF TGTGCCAGCAGCCAAGATGCAAGGGCTGGAAACACCATATATTTT
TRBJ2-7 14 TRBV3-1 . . CASSPRTPTGEQYF TGTGCCAGCAGCCCTAGGACCCCGACGGGCGAGCAGTACTTC
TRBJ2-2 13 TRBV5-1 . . CASSPLLTGELFF TGCGCCAGCAGCCCCCTCTTGACCGGGGAGCTGTTTTTT
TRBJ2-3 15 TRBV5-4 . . CASSPLTGSTDTQYF TGTGCCAGCAGCCCCCTCACAGGGAGCACAGATACGCAGTATTTT
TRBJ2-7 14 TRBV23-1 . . CASSESREIYEQYF TGCGCCAGCAGTGAAAGTAGGGAAATCTACGAGCAGTACTTC
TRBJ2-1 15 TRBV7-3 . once CASSPGQGLHNEQFF TGTGCCAGCAGCCCCGGGCAAGGACTACACAATGAGCAGTTCTTC
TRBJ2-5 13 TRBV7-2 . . CASSLMRGETQYF TGTGCCAGCAGCTTAATGCGGGGAGAGACCCAGTACTTC
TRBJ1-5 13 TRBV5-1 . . CASSQYSNQPQHF TGCGCCAGCAGCCAATATAGCAATCAGCCCCAGCATTTT
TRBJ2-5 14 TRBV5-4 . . CASSFIGAVETQYF TGTGCCAGCAGCTTTATTGGAGCGGTGGAGACCCAGTACTTC
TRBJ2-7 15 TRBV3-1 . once CASSQTLGRPYEQYF TGTGCCAGCAGCCAAACCCTTGGACGCCCCTACGAGCAGTACTTC
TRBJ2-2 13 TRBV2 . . CASRVLNTGELFF TGTGCCAGCAGGGTCTTAAACACCGGGGAGCTGTTTTTT
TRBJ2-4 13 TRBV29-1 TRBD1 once CSVDTGQANIQYF TGCAGCGTTGATACGGGACAGGCAAACATTCAGTACTTC
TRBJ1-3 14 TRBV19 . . CASTPGSSGNTIYF TGTGCCAGTACTCCAGGCAGCTCTGGAAACACCATATATTTT
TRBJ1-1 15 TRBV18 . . CASSPNQGVDTEAFF TGTGCCAGCTCACCGAATCAGGGTGTTGACACTGAAGCTTTCTTT
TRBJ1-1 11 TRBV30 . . CAWTQPKGAFF TGTGCCTGGACCCAGCCGAAAGGAGCTTTCTTT
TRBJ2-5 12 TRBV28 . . CASSLMQETQYF TGTGCCAGCAGTTTGATGCAAGAGACCCAGTACTTC
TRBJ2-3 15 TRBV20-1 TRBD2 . CSATGTSELTDTQYF TGCAGTGCTACTGGGACTAGCGAACTCACAGATACGCAGTATTTT
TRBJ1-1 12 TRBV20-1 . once CSASAVSTEAFF TGCAGTGCAAGCGCCGTCAGCACTGAAGCTTTCTTT
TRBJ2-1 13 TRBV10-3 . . CAISEDTGGEQFF TGTGCCATCAGTGAAGACACTGGTGGTGAGCAGTTCTTC
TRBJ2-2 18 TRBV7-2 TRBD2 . CASSLALLAVRNTGELFF TGTGCCAGCAGCTTAGCGCTCCTAGCGGTTAGAAACACCGGGGAGCTGTTTTTT
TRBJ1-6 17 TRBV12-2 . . CASRSGQGTQKGSPLHF TGTGCAAGTCGCTCCGGACAGGGGACCCAAAAAGGGTCACCCCTCCACTTT
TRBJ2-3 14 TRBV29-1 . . CSVEPDYRTDTQYF TGCAGCGTTGAACCGGACTACCGCACAGATACGCAGTATTTT
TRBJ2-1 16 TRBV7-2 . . CASSLVQGKIYNEQFF TGTGCCAGCAGCTTAGTCCAGGGGAAAATCTACAATGAGCAGTTCTTC
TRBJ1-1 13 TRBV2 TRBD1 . CATTQGEDTEAFF TGTGCCACCACACAGGGGGAGGACACTGAAGCTTTCTTT
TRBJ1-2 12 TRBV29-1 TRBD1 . CSGADRGTSYTF TGCAGCGGTGCCGACAGGGGCACGAGCTACACCTTC
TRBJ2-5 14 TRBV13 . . CASSLGQRQETQYF TGTGCCAGCAGCTTAGGCCAGAGACAAGAGACCCAGTACTTC
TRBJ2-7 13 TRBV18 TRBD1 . CASSQGQNYEQYF TGTGCCAGCTCACAGGGACAGAACTACGAGCAGTACTTC
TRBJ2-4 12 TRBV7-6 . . CASSPSGNIQYF TGTGCCAGCAGCCCATCAGGGAACATTCAGTACTTC
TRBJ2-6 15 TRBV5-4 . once CASRRTDSGANVLTF TGTGCCAGCAGAAGAACAGACTCTGGGGCCAACGTCCTGACTTTC